The clone carrying this T cell receptor beta chain has only one observation. The table came from immunoSEQ multiplex PCR; TCRdb's copy has only in-frame clones and leaves some out. Among under 200,000 clones listed, 94% were seen once. The data belong to a study of T cell responses to AZD1222 COVID-19 vaccine. As for the study in general: Both about-4-week and about-12-week second-dose recipients were combined.

The CDR3 is 13 amino acids. Germline V gene lookup returns CDR1 MDHEN and CDR2 SYDVKM. Trimming cost V 6 bases and J 0 bases, with 9 bases left between them. The receptor's source is an adult in good health. Source: peripheral blood, taken on day 0 of AZD1222 vaccination. The J gene is TRBJ2-7, the V gene TRBV28; D ambiguous. The CDR3 is CASSLQDSYEQYF. CDR3 DNA sequence: TGTGCCAGCAGCCTACAAGACTCCTACGAGCAGTACTTC.